Below are 3 T cell receptor beta chains sequenced from a single sample in a study of control samples from healthy donors and cancer patients. The assay was immunoSEQ multiplex PCR, and TCRdb's table has in-frame clones only and misses some. The top ten hold less than 1.5% of the sample, which has some 110,000 clones, around 87% seen once. Input material: PBMCs. These receptors originate from a woman between 45 and 60 years old with colorectal cancer.

This chain uses TRBV5-1 with TRBJ2-3; no clear D. Per the germline V gene, CDR1 is SGHRS and CDR2 is YFSETQ. This CDR3 spans 13 amino acids. Trimming removed 7 bases at V and 5 bases at J, with 14 bases between. CDR3 residues: CASSLLSGDTQYF. The CDR3 DNA follows: TGCGCCAGCTCACTCCTTAGTGGAGATACGCAGTATTTT. The whole variable domain, remainder taken from reference TRBV5-1 and TRBJ2-3, is KAGVTQTPRYLIKTRGQQVTLSCSPISGHRSVSWYQQTPGQGLQFLFEYFSETQRNKGNFPGRFSGRQFSNSRSEMNVSTLELGDSALYLCASSLLSGDTQYFGPGTRLTVL.

J is TRBJ2-2 and V is TRBV28; D may match TRBD1 or TRBD2 (5 bases each). This CDR3 is built from 18 residues. Trimming pared 6 bases from V and 4 bases from J, leaving 24 bases between. In germline, CDR1 is MDHEN, CDR2 SYDVKM. The CDR3 region has the DNA TGTGCCAGCAGCCTTATCTCCGGGACGCCACTTTTCACCGGGGAGCTGTTTTTT. It yields the protein CASSLISGTPLFTGELFF. The variable domain in full, with the rest retrieved from reference TRBV28 and TRBJ2-2, is DVKVTQSSRYLVKRTGEKVFLECVQDMDHENMFWYRQDPGLGLRLIYFSYDVKMKEKGDIPEGYSVSREKKERFSLILESASTNQTSMYLCASSLISGTPLFTGELFFGEGSRLTVL.

This chain connects TRBV5-1 to TRBJ1-6; D ambiguous. Germline CDR1 is SGHRS and CDR2 is YFSETQ. V was shortened by 0 bases and J by 7 bases, with 14 bases between the two germline ends. The CDR3 loop spans 16 amino acids. The CDR3, as DNA: TGCGCCAGCAGCTTGGGTGGTCGGGTGGGAAATTCACCCCTCCACTTT. Residues: CASSLGGRVGNSPLHF.